The 10 T cell receptor beta chains below all came from one sample that was sequenced in a study of T cell changes during pregnancy in multiple sclerosis (dated by TCRdb to about 2019). Library creation used the immunoSEQ multiplex PCR assay. TCRdb provides this immuneACCESS table in a form limited to in-frame rearrangements. Some clones are lacking; in checked studies, under half of them reflect an unresolved V gene, and why the rest are absent is not known. The sample table shows 70,000 to 95,000 clones, and about 93% are seen once. About 4.5% of the sample is taken by the ten largest. Here the sequenced sample was peripheral blood, taken in the first trimester of pregnancy. The source of these receptors is a female donor with multiple sclerosis, enrolled in a pregnancy study.

The chain combines TRBV4-2 with TRBJ2-2, with 9 bases matching TRBD1. Germline loops: CDR1 LGHNA, CDR2 YNFKEQ. Losses at the gene ends were 5 bases for V and 7 bases for J; bases not matched to a gene: 11. This CDR3 region has 16 residues. The CDR3 DNA sequence: TGTGCCAGCAGCTCACCCGGGACAGGGTTTAGCGGGGAGCTGTTTTTT. It specifies CASSSPGTGFSGELFF.

This clone appeared a few times. The gene calls are TRBV5-4 and TRBJ1-1, with 8 nucleotides matching TRBD1. Germline lookup yields CDR1 SGHNT and CDR2 YYREEE (reference sequence). With 7 bases clipped from V and 4 bases from J, the junction kept 6 bases outside the gene matches. This CDR3 has 13 residues. The CDR3 reads CASLGQESTEAFF. Here the CDR3 DNA reads TGTGCCAGCTTGGGACAGGAAAGCACTGAAGCTTTCTTT.

This clone was recorded only once. The chain employs TRBV4-1 and TRBJ2-7, with 10 bases lining up with TRBD2. After removal of 0 bases from V and 7 bases from J, the junction contained 6 bases not matched to a gene. Per germline, CDR1 MGHRA and CDR2 YSYEKL. The CDR3 sequence is 15 residues long. The CDR3 nucleotides read TGCGCCAGCAGCCAAGATCAACTAGCGGGGAGTGAGCAGTACTTC. Translating gives CASSQDQLAGSEQYF.

The rearrangement uses TRBV10-3 and TRBJ2-5; no definite D call. The end of the DNA fits TRBJ2-7 better, so the J call may be wrong. CDR1 is ENHRY and CDR2 is SYGVKD in the germline V gene. This CDR3 contains 12 residues. The CDR3 coding sequence is TGTGCCATCAGTGAGTCAAGCTACGAGCAGTACTTC. This sequence encodes CAISESSYEQYF.

This clone occurred once. The chain recombines TRBV5-7 with TRBJ1-1; tentative D call: TRBD1 (6 bases). TRBV5-7 is identified as an open reading frame with a role that is uncertain. The CDR3 totals 14 residues. V gave up 4 bases and J gave up 4 bases, with 14 bases separating them. The CDR3 spells CASSGRGGTTEAFF. CDR3 sequence (DNA): TGTGCCAGCAGCGGGAGGGGGGGGACCACTGAAGCTTTCTTT.

This clone appeared a single time. This chain links TRBV19 with TRBJ2-1, with TRBD2 as a possible D gene (7 bases). The CDR3 is 17 residues long. V lost 2 bases and J lost 0, with 14 bases in between. Germline values: CDR1 LNHDA, CDR2 SQIVND (reference sequence). The CDR3 sequence: CASSITRGGSSYNEQFF. The DNA of the CDR3 is TGTGCCAGTAGTATAACCCGCGGGGGCAGCTCCTACAATGAGCAGTTCTTC. Full variable domain (remainder filled in from reference TRBV19 and TRBJ2-1): DGGITQSPKYLFRKEGQNVTLSCEQNLNHDAMYWYRQDPGQGLRLIYYSQIVNDFQKGDIAEGYSVSREKKESFPLTVTSAQKNPTAFYLCASSITRGGSSYNEQFFGPGTRLTVL.

This chain links TRBV6-6 with TRBJ2-5, with D unresolved. Germline CDR1 reads MNHNY; CDR2 reads SVGAGI (reference sequence). The CDR3 has 12 residues. V was cut by 6 bases and J by 4 bases, with 9 bases left in between. The DNA for the CDR3 is TGTGCCAGCAGCCCTAGGCGAGAGACCCAGTACTTC. Protein sequence: CASSPRRETQYF.

This clone came up once. The genes are TRBV6-5 and TRBJ1-1; 7 nucleotides agree with TRBD1. Per the germline V gene, CDR1 is MNHEY and CDR2 is SVGAGI. V lost 10 bases, J lost 2 bases, and 13 bases stayed unmatched. This CDR3 has 15 residues. Written as DNA, the CDR3 is TGTGCCACCGAAACCTCCGGGACAGCTAACACTGAAGCTTTCTTT. Its translation: CATETSGTANTEAFF.

The gene calls are TRBV9 and TRBJ1-2; 9 bases are shared with TRBD1. The V gene's germline CDR1 is SGDLS and CDR2 YYNGEE. CDR3 length equals 16 residues. The V gene end was trimmed by 6 bases and the J gene end by 3 bases; junction bases not matched to a gene: 12. In nucleotides, the CDR3 is TGTGCCAGCAACCCCGGGACAGGGCAATCTGACTATGGCTACACCTTC. Encoded protein: CASNPGTGQSDYGYTF.

The genes are TRBV15 and TRBJ2-7; a possible D gene is TRBD1 (5 bases). Trimming stripped 0 bases from V and 5 bases from J, with 14 bases between. Germline CDR1 reads LNHNV; CDR2 reads YYDKDF (reference sequence). This CDR3 has 15 amino acids. The DNA for the CDR3 is TGTGCCACCAGCAGAGATCAGGGAAGGTCTCACGAGCAGTACTTC. This translates into CATSRDQGRSHEQYF.